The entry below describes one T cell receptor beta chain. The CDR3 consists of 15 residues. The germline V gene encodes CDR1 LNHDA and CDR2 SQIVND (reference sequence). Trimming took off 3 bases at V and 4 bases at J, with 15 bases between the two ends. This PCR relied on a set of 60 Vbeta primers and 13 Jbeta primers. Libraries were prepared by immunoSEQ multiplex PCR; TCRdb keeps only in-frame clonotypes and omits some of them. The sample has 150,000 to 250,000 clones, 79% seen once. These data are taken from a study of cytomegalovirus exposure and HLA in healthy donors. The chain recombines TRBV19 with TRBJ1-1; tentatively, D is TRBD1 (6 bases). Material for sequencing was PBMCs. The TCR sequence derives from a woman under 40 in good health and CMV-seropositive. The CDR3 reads CASSIMGTLGTEAFF. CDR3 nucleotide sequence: TGTGCCAGTAGTATTATGGGGACACTGGGCACTGAAGCTTTCTTT.